The T cell receptor (beta chain) under discussion was sequenced for a study of T cell responses to AZD1222 COVID-19 vaccine. Study-level results: Clonal diversity may have been underestimated, and the donors were mostly white British, with more females than males. It was only after the peak T cell response that any repertoires were sampled. Regions 160-218 and 743-854 dominated among vaccine-associated CD4 TCRs spanning spike.

The CDR3 totals 16 residues. The germline V gene has CDR1 ENHRY and CDR2 SYGVKD. V trimming: 7 bases; J trimming: 3 bases; junction bases outside the gene matches: 14. Sequencing was performed with immunoSEQ multiplex PCR; in TCRdb, only in-frame clones are kept and a portion is missing. Found here are about 85,000 clones, approximately 87% of them singletons; the top ten hold about 7.7%. Notes on this clone: As yet, its antigen is unknown.

The receptor's source is an adult in good health. Source: peripheral blood, taken on day 0 of AZD1222 vaccination. The gene calls are TRBV10-3 and TRBJ1-1; 7 bases agree with TRBD1. This CDR3 reads CAITEDRTAHDTEAFF. CDR3 nucleotide sequence: TGTGCCATCACCGAGGACAGGACGGCTCATGACACTGAAGCTTTCTTT.